This is a list of T cell receptor beta chains from one sample in a study of vaccination and CD4 T cells after COVID-19. TCRdb processed the PCR reads anew with MiXCR; each CDR3 protein has one entry. Of over 6,500 distinct CDR3 sequences listed, roughly two fifths were seen once; the top ten hold less than 35%. Their recognized antigens are unknown. The specimen was CD4+ T cells from blood, cultured in vitro. The origin of the receptors is a human donor in good health. The CDR3 runs from the conserved cysteine through the conserved F or W. Fields, in order: clone size, J gene, CDR3 length, V gene, D gene, CDR3 protein, CDR3 DNA. A D gene is named only where the DNA matches it firmly. Clone size appears in some rows only: once, few, many, or a class for an expanded clone.

few TRBJ1-5 12 TRBV20-1 NA CSASGPNQPQHF TGCAGTGCTTCAGGCCCAAATCAGCCCCAGCATTTT
NA TRBJ1-2 16 TRBV19 NA CASSIPPPRAGNGYTF TGTGCCAGTAGTATACCACCGCCCAGGGCGGGCAATGGCTACACCTTC
NA TRBJ2-7 15 TRBV2 TRBD2 CASSALTGTRSEQYF TGTGCCAGCAGCGCCCTGACCGGGACTAGATCCGAGCAGTACTTC
few TRBJ1-2 13 TRBV20-1 NA CSARVDGAGGYTF TGCAGTGCTAGAGTCGACGGGGCGGGTGGCTACACCTTC
NA TRBJ2-7 15 TRBV7-9 NA CASSLRVTGRGEQYF TGTGCCAGCAGCTTAAGGGTGACGGGGAGAGGCGAGCAGTACTTC
large TRBJ1-6 15 TRBV20-1 NA CSARARRLTNSPLHF TGCAGTGCTAGAGCGCGGAGACTCACTAATTCACCCCTCCACTTT
NA TRBJ1-1 14 TRBV20-1 TRBD1 CSARTSSGGTEAFF TGCAGTGCTCGGACGTCGTCAGGGGGAACTGAAGCTTTTTTT
NA TRBJ2-7 14 TRBV18 NA CASSPGVTTYEQYF TGTGCCAGCTCACCGGGGGTTACCACCTACGAGCAGTACTTC
few TRBJ1-5 14 TRBV6-4 NA CASTGNIINQPQHF TGTGCCAGCACAGGGAATATTATCAATCAGCCCCAGCATTTT
NA TRBJ1-1 11 TRBV12-3/TRBV12-4 NA CASSRGWEAFF TGTGCCAGCAGCAGGGGATGGGAAGCTTTCTTT
NA TRBJ2-7 13 TRBV7-9 NA CASSPTEAYEQYF TGTGCCAGCTCACCGACAGAAGCCTACGAGCAGTACTTC
NA TRBJ2-3 17 TRBV20-1 TRBD2 CSAKGRGLAGGPDTQYF TGCAGTGCCAAGGGCCGGGGACTAGCGGGGGGGCCAGATACGCAGTATTTT
NA TRBJ1-5 13 TRBV18 NA CASSPPGNQPQHF TGTGCCAGCTCACCACCGGGGAATCAGCCCCAGCATTTT
NA TRBJ2-5 15 TRBV6-5 NA CASSYSPGDQETQYF TGTGCCAGCAGTTACTCCCCTGGGGACCAAGAGACCCAGTACTTC
NA TRBJ1-5 13 TRBV30 NA CAWSVDSNQPQHF TGTGCCTGGAGTGTAGACAGCAATCAGCCCCAGCATTTT
few TRBJ2-7 14 TRBV27 TRBD1 CASSFGQGSYEQYF TGTGCCAGCAGTTTTGGACAGGGTTCCTACGAGCAGTACTTC
few TRBJ1-5 12 TRBV7-8 NA CASSLLSQPQHF TGTGCCAGCAGCTTACTTTCTCAGCCCCAGCATTTT
NA TRBJ1-4 13 TRBV20-1 TRBD1 CSASEDRGAKLFF TGCAGTGCTTCGGAGGACAGGGGGGCAAAACTGTTTTTT
NA TRBJ2-1 13 TRBV6-1 NA CASRKDGAREQFF TGTGCCAGCAGAAAGGACGGGGCCAGGGAGCAGTTCTTC
NA TRBJ2-2 15 TRBV19 TRBD1 CASSTGTANTGELFF TGTGCCAGTAGTACCGGGACAGCGAACACCGGGGAGCTGTTTTTT
NA TRBJ2-2 15 TRBV7-9 NA CASSLTARNTGELFF TGTGCCAGCAGCCTAACGGCCCGTAACACCGGGGAGCTGTTTTTT
NA TRBJ1-2 17 TRBV7-2 TRBD1 CASSPTGGRLSGIGYTF TGTGCCAGCAGCCCGACAGGGGGGCGCTTGAGTGGAATTGGCTACACCTTC
few TRBJ1-1 16 TRBV7-2 NA CASSLGGGFRRTEAFF TGTGCCAGCAGCTTAGGCGGAGGGTTTAGGAGGACTGAAGCTTTCTTT
once TRBJ1-1 14 TRBV19 NA CASRPRVIDTEAFF TGTGCCAGTCGACCCCGGGTAATAGACACTGAAGCTTTCTTT
NA TRBJ2-7 14 TRBV7-2 NA CASSPWESSYEQYF TGTGCCAGCAGCCCCTGGGAAAGCTCCTACGAGCAGTACTTC
NA TRBJ1-5 13 TRBV6-1 NA CASRGGQNQPQHF TGTGCCAGCAGGGGGGGGCAGAATCAGCCCCAGCATTTT
NA TRBJ1-2 11 TRBV2 NA CASDTGYGYTF TGTGCCAGCGATACCGGCTATGGCTACACCTTC
NA TRBJ1-2 15 TRBV6-5 TRBD1 CASSYPARGKDGYTF TGTGCCAGCAGTTACCCCGCCAGGGGGAAGGATGGCTACACCTTC
NA TRBJ2-1 14 TRBV7-9 TRBD2 CASSPWRGRNEQFF TGTGCCAGCAGCCCGTGGCGGGGGAGGAATGAGCAGTTCTTC
NA TRBJ1-1 13 TRBV6-2/TRBV6-3 NA CASSLAEHKTAFF TGTGCCAGCAGCCTCGCTGAACATAAAACAGCTTTCTTT
few TRBJ1-1 14 TRBV5-1 NA CASSFQQGNTEAFF TGCGCCAGCAGCTTCCAACAGGGGAACACTGAAGCTTTCTTT
NA TRBJ2-3 11 TRBV30 NA CAWSVIDTQYF TGTGCCTGGAGTGTAATAGATACGCAGTATTTT
medium-sized TRBJ2-3 12 TRBV7-9 NA CASSSTTDTQYF TGTGCCAGCAGCTCAACTACGGATACGCAGTATTTT
few TRBJ1-1 14 TRBV10-1 NA CASSESGAGGEAFF TGCGCCAGCAGTGAATCTGGAGCGGGGGGTGAAGCTTTCTTT
NA TRBJ2-5 15 TRBV18 TRBD1 CASFGDSREEETQYF TGTGCCAGCTTTGGGGACAGCCGAGAAGAAGAGACCCAGTACTTC
few TRBJ1-3 14 TRBV11-2 NA CASSSQGSGNTIYF TGTGCCAGCAGCTCTCAGGGCTCTGGAAACACCATATATTTT
NA TRBJ1-3 13 TRBV6-5 NA CASSYTSGNTIYF TGTGCCAGCAGTTATACCTCTGGAAACACCATATATTTT
NA TRBJ2-7 15 TRBV7-3 NA CASSQGRGRGYEQYF TGTGCCAGCAGCCAAGGTCGGGGTAGGGGCTACGAGCAGTACTTC
few TRBJ1-6 13 TRBV20-1 NA CSAADYRNSPLHF TGCAGTGCGGCGGACTATAGGAATTCACCCCTCCACTTT
NA TRBJ1-1 12 TRBV12-3/TRBV12-4 NA CASSSWDTEAFF TGTGCCAGCAGTTCTTGGGACACTGAAGCTTTCTTT